This T cell receptor (beta chain) stems from a study of T cell responses to AZD1222 COVID-19 vaccine. Study results and limitations: Vaccination with two AZD1222 doses was followed by a rise in Spike-specific TCR breadth and depth. Among the donors, most were white British and more were female, and clonal diversity was possibly underestimated. Baseline testing showed seropositivity in only a handful of AZD1222 recipients. Epitopes outside B.1.351 and B.1.1.7 mutated regions reportedly drew nearly half of spike TCRs.

The CDR3 is made up of 16 amino acids. Trimming took 5 bases from V and 6 from J; bases not matched to a gene: 7. Germline CDR1 PRHDT, CDR2 FYEKMQ (reference sequence). A remark on this clone: Its specificity is not known.

Profiling relied on immunoSEQ multiplex PCR, and the TCRdb table lists in-frame clones only, not all of them. This sample carries 150,000 to 200,000 clones, over 70% of them seen once, and the ten largest clones take 2.5% to 3%. The origin of this receptor is an adult in good health. Source: peripheral blood, taken on day 0 of MenACWY control vaccination. The rearrangement uses TRBV13 and TRBJ2-1; 13 bases are shared with TRBD2. CDR3 sequence (DNA): TGTGCCAGCAGCCGCCGGACTAGCGGGAGTCTCAATGAGCAGTTCTTC. Protein product: CASSRRTSGSLNEQFF.